This TCR beta chain was identified during a study of T cell responses to AZD1222 COVID-19 vaccine. Whole-study findings and limits: Mostly white British, mostly female donors; authors suggested clonal diversity may be underestimated.

Some clones are missing from TCRdb's copy, which holds only in-frame ones; the method was immunoSEQ multiplex PCR. The table lists more than 110,000 clones, 80% to 90% of them singletons. The V gene's germline CDR1 is MNHEY and CDR2 SMNVEV (reference sequence). Deletions cut 2 bases from V and 0 bases from J, with 8 bases between. This CDR3 spans 16 amino acids. This clone was observed a single time. Its antigen is unknown. This specimen was peripheral blood, taken on day 0 of AZD1222 vaccination. The clonotype comes from an adult in good health. The rearrangement joins TRBV27 to TRBJ1-6; D is undetermined. The CDR3 loop is CASSLVIGSYNSPLHF. The CDR3 nucleotides are TGTGCCAGCAGTTTAGTTATTGGCTCCTATAATTCACCCCTCCACTTT.